The present TCR beta chain was sequenced within a study of early T cells in non-severe SARS-CoV-2 infection (dated by TCRdb to the early 2020s). With respect to the entire study: Bulk RNA from unsorted whole blood was used for TCR sequencing, so alpha and beta chains could not be paired. Overall study results and their limits: VDJdb matching was skewed toward anti-spike CD8 responses and likely underestimated virus-specific expansions, missing private and CD4 specificities.

This clonotype was counted many times. The target of this receptor is not known. Base quality data are lacking; no much larger clone is found one base away. Libraries came from 5' RACE. The instrument was a NextSeq 500. The TCR library protocol attached unique molecular identifiers to individual cDNA molecules to correct for sequencing error and PCR bias. Sequencing covered both TCR alpha and beta chains, and within each sample the abundances of alpha and beta sequences were tightly co-correlated. The authors processed their data as follows. Decombinator V4 was used to perform V gene, J gene and CDR3 annotation of TCR sequences. Expanded TCRs were defined as changing significantly between any two time points under a Poisson model with p below 0.0001. TCR abundances were normalised to the total number of TCRs sequenced in each sample and reported as counts per million. VDJdb, accessed on 1 November 2021, was searched for TCRs annotated for CMV, EBV and SARS-CoV-2, and TCRs annotated for more than one antigen were excluded. The public reads were reanalyzed by TCRdb: fastp trimming at Q25, MiXCR alignment, in-frame beta chains only. Each entry is one CDR3 protein sequence, shown with its most common DNA and genes. For this entry, the V and J calls and clone size follow TCRdb and not the study's own pipeline. Across this sample there are roughly 27,000 distinct CDR3 sequences, with about 8.6% seen only once. The ten largest make up roughly 13% of the sample.

A case-control design nested within a healthcare worker cohort in London, UK, was used, with weekly nasopharyngeal swab PCR tests and blood sampling performed. Between 23 and 31 March 2020, the week of the UK lockdown, healthcare workers were enrolled and then followed up weekly for as long as 16 weeks. Sequencing used whole blood. This receptor was taken from an adult who was a healthcare worker with PCR-confirmed SARS-CoV-2 infection or an uninfected control (not recorded which).

The CDR3 here reads CASSLAAQGETQYF. The bases are TGTGCCAGCAGTTTAGCGGCGCAGGGAGAGACCCAGTACTTC. The V and J genes are TRBV12-3 or TRBV12-4 and TRBJ2-5; perhaps TRBD1 is the D gene, with 5 bases matching. Measured from the cysteine to the phenylalanine, the CDR3 is 14 residues long. CDR3 DNA only is kept here, 42 bases in frame from base 1. The junction carries 9 bases between V and J, which are trimmed by 0 bases and 4 bases respectively.